This TCR beta chain was captured in a study of regulatory T cells in long-lasting Graves disease. The CDR3 runs 15 residues. The ends lost 5 bases at V and 5 bases at J; junction bases unmatched: 9. The germline V gene encodes CDR1 MDHEN and CDR2 SYDVKM. The authors built TCR beta libraries using iRepertoire HTBI primers and Arm-PCR of CDR3 regions. Via MiXCR, TCRdb re-called the multiplex PCR reads, giving one row per CDR3 protein. In the table there are 400,000 to 550,000 distinct CDR3 sequences, about 16% of which are singletons. Time point described: newly diagnosed GD, antithyroid drugs for less than 3 months. RNA extracted from PBMCs served as the sequencing template. Regarding this clonotype: This may be a read error: a much more frequent sequence differs by one nucleotide.

These data were likewise used in another study, on T cells in Graves' hyperthyroidism and ophthalmopathy.

The specimen was peripheral blood mononuclear cells (PBMCs), collected at new diagnosis, from a patient treated with antithyroid drugs. V and J are TRBV28 and TRBJ2-3; 8 bases match TRBD2. The TCR comes from a woman in her 30s with Graves disease. For the CDR3, the DNA is TGTGCCAGCAGTACCAGCGGGAGTGGGCTAGATACGCAGTATTTT. This sequence encodes CASSTSGSGLDTQYF.